These 32 T cell receptor beta chains were all obtained from the same sample, sequenced in a study of shared clonotypes between healthy human individuals. Naive CD8 cells comprised CD45RO-negative, CCR7-positively selected cells, excluding terminally differentiated effector memory CD45RA+ cells. The method was immunoSEQ multiplex PCR; TCRdb's version includes in-frame clones alone and lacks a portion of them. In the table there are roughly 600,000 clones, about 98% of which are singletons. Material: naive CD8+ T cells sorted from blood. The receptors were sampled from a man aged 25-45 years in good health.

On this clone: The same CDR3 is also encoded by other DNA sequences in this sample. This chain links TRBV28 with TRBJ1-5; TRBD1 is a possible D gene (5 bases). The V end lost 3 bases, the J end lost 0 bases, and 9 bases lay between the germline ends. Germline V gene lookup returns CDR1 MDHEN and CDR2 SYDVKM. The CDR3 runs 15 residues. The CDR3 loop reads CASSFIQGSNQPQHF. The CDR3 nucleotides are TGTGCCAGCAGTTTCATTCAGGGTAGCAATCAGCCCCAGCATTTT.

The rearrangement links TRBV7-9 to TRBJ2-7; 7 nucleotides line up with TRBD1. There are 16 residues in the CDR3. CDR1 SEHNR and CDR2 FQNEAQ come from the germline V gene (reference sequence). V shed 0 bases and J 6 bases; nucleotides not matched to a gene: 11. The CDR3 coding sequence is TGTGCCAGCAGCTTAGCCGAGACAGGGACGGCGGGCGAGCAGTACTTC. This sequence encodes CASSLAETGTAGEQYF.

This clone was detected only once. The rearrangement links TRBV5-6 to TRBJ2-7, with 11 bases identical to TRBD1. J was trimmed by 3 bases and V by 3 bases; bases with no gene match: 2. The CDR3 length is 14 residues. CDR1 SGHDT and CDR2 YYEEEE come from the germline V gene. The CDR3 here is CASSWGQGDYEQYF. The CDR3 nucleotides are TGTGCCAGCAGCTGGGGACAGGGGGACTACGAGCAGTACTTC.

This chain uses TRBV27 with TRBJ1-5, with a possible D match to TRBD1 (6 bases). The CDR3 sequence is 17 residues long. Germline values: CDR1 MNHEY, CDR2 SMNVEV (reference sequence). Trimming left V 6 bases short and J 5 bases short, with 23 bases between. CDR3 in amino acids: CASSPLAPRGADQPQHF. As DNA, the CDR3 is TGTGCCAGCAGCCCTTTGGCTCCCCGGGGGGCGGATCAGCCCCAGCATTTT.

The chain is built from TRBV30 and TRBJ2-1; possibly TRBD2 for D (7 bases). Trimming took 5 bases from V and 6 from J, leaving 17 bases between them. CDR3 size: 14 residues. Germline V gives CDR1 GTSNPN, CDR2 SVGIG (reference sequence). The CDR3 region is CAWWEGVGVNEQFF. The CDR3 bases are TGTGCCTGGTGGGAGGGGGTTGGGGTCAATGAGCAGTTCTTC.

The count of this clone is one. This chain connects TRBV28 to TRBJ1-2; D ambiguous. The CDR3 sequence is 11 residues long. Germline V gene lookup returns CDR1 MDHEN and CDR2 SYDVKM. The V gene lost 10 bases and the J gene lost 8 bases, with 14 bases spanning the gap. CDR3 nucleotides: TGTGCCACCAAGACCATGGGCGGCTACACCTTC. It is translated as CATKTMGGYTF.

This chain joins TRBV7-6 and TRBJ2-7; tentative D call: TRBD2 (6 bases). Trimming shortened V by 5 bases and J by 5 bases, and 13 bases separated the two germline ends. Germline V gene lookup returns CDR1 SGHVS and CDR2 FNYEAQ. The CDR3 extends over 13 amino acids. CDR3 region: CASSTRLGNEQYF. In DNA, the CDR3 is TGTGCCAGCAGCACCAGACTAGGTAACGAGCAGTACTTC.

The gene calls are TRBV12-5 and TRBJ2-3; 8 bases map to TRBD2. This CDR3 comprises 18 residues. The V gene's germline CDR1 is LGHNT and CDR2 FRNRAP. J lost 2 bases, V lost 8 bases, and 18 bases had no gene match. The CDR3, as DNA: TGTGCTAGTTCACTCTGGGGGCTAGCGGGCCCAGACACAGATACGCAGTATTTT. It translates to CASSLWGLAGPDTDTQYF.

The chain has TRBV9 and TRBJ2-2; no reliable D call. In germline, CDR1 is SGDLS, CDR2 YYNGEE. The CDR3 is 15 residues long. Trimming left V 3 bases short and J 1 base short, with 10 bases between. In DNA form, the CDR3 reads TGTGCCAGCAGCGCCTCCGGGTTGAACACCGGGGAGCTGTTTTTT. Translation gives CASSASGLNTGELFF.

The chain employs TRBV29-1 and TRBJ2-5; 11 bases align to TRBD1. The junction had 8 bases not matched to a gene; V was cut back by 3 bases and J by 5 bases. The CDR3 extends over 15 amino acids. CDR1 is SQVTM, CDR2 ANQGSEA, per germline. The CDR3 DNA is TGCAGCGTTGAGACGGGACAGGGGGAATTGGAGACCCAGTACTTC. Translating it yields CSVETGQGELETQYF. The variable domain in full, completed from reference TRBV29-1 and TRBJ2-5, reads SAVISQKPSRDICQRGTSLTIQCQVDSQVTMMFWYRQQPGQSLTLIATANQGSEATYESGFVIDKFPISRPNLTFSTLTVSNMSPEDSSIYLCSVETGQGELETQYFGPGTRLLVL.

This chain links TRBV11-2 with TRBJ2-7; D uncertain. V was cut by 4 bases and J by 4 bases, with 8 bases left in between. The CDR3 is made up of 12 amino acids. CDR1 is SGHAT and CDR2 is FQNNGV in the germline V gene. The CDR3 loop is CASSSKLYEQYF. The CDR3 nucleotides read TGTGCCAGCAGCTCCAAGCTTTACGAGCAGTACTTC. Looking up the rest from reference TRBV11-2 and TRBJ2-7 gives the full variable domain: EAGVAQSPRYKIIEKRQSVAFWCNPISGHATLYWYQQILGQGPKLLIQFQNNGVVDDSQLPKDRFSAERLKGVDSTLKIQPAKLEDSAVYLCASSSKLYEQYFGPGTRLTVT.

This rearrangement joins TRBV11-1 to TRBJ2-7; D might be TRBD1 or TRBD2, each matching 6 bases. Germline V lookup: CDR1 SGHAT, CDR2 FQDESV (reference sequence). The germline V and J ends were trimmed by 2 bases and 0 bases, with 17 bases remaining between them. This CDR3 spans 17 amino acids. The CDR3 here is CASSLNLGAGPSYEQYF. The CDR3 DNA follows: TGTGCCAGCAGCTTAAATCTGGGGGCGGGACCCTCCTACGAGCAGTACTTC. Filled out from reference TRBV11-1 and TRBJ2-7, the complete variable domain reads EAEVAQSPRYKITEKSQAVAFWCDPISGHATLYWYRQILGQGPELLVQFQDESVVDDSQLPKDRFSAERLKGVDSTLKIQPAELGDSAMYLCASSLNLGAGPSYEQYFGPGTRLTVT.

This clone was seen a single time. The V and J genes are TRBV7-9 and TRBJ2-1; the D gene is possibly TRBD1 (5 bases). V lost 4 bases to trimming and J lost 6 bases, with 19 bases between them. This CDR3 has 16 amino acids. Germline assignment: CDR1 SEHNR and CDR2 FQNEAQ (reference sequence). The CDR3 bases are TGTGCCAGCAGCTCTTTTGGGGCGCCCGATTTCAATGAGCAGTTCTTC. It specifies CASSSFGAPDFNEQFF.

The chain uses TRBV5-6 and TRBJ2-7; D perhaps matches TRBD2 (5 bases). Germline CDR1 SGHDT, CDR2 YYEEEE. The CDR3 sequence is 15 residues long. Trimming took 6 bases from V and 4 from J, leaving 20 bases between them. CDR3 sequence reads: CASTRRVLGGYEQYF. The CDR3 region has the DNA TGTGCCAGCACCCGGCGGGTACTCGGCGGGTACGAGCAGTACTTC.

CDR3 DNA sequence: TGTGCCAGCAGCTTGCTAACCGCCTGGGACGAGCAGTACTTC. It translates to CASSLLTAWDEQYF. The gene calls are TRBV7-6 and TRBJ2-7; no firm D call. The length of the CDR3 is 14 residues. The V and J ends lost 3 bases and 5 bases respectively, with 14 bases between them. Germline lookup yields CDR1 SGHVS and CDR2 FNYEAQ. Full variable domain (outside the CDR3, taken from reference TRBV7-6 and TRBJ2-7): GAGVSQSPRYKVTKRGQDVALRCDPISGHVSLYWYRQALGQGPEFLTYFNYEAQQDKSGLPNDRFSAERPEGSISTLTIQRTEQRDSAMYRCASSLLTAWDEQYFGPGTRLTVT.

The chain recombines TRBV29-1 with TRBJ2-7; a weak D match, TRBD1 (5 bases). Trimming cost V 7 bases and J 2 bases, with 15 bases left between them. The CDR3 totals 13 residues. Germline V gene sequence: CDR1 SQVTM, CDR2 ANQGSEA. The chain's CDR3 is CSAETVTPYEQYF. In DNA, the CDR3 is TGCAGCGCTGAGACAGTGACACCCTACGAGCAGTACTTC.

This chain uses TRBV5-6 with TRBJ2-3; weak D call: TRBD1 (5 bases). Germline V lookup: CDR1 SGHDT, CDR2 YYEEEE. Trimming took 2 bases from V and 0 from J, leaving 10 bases between them. CDR3 length: 15 residues. CDR3 sequence reads: CASSLRGGSTDTQYF. In nucleotides, the CDR3 is TGTGCCAGCAGCTTAAGGGGTGGAAGCACAGATACGCAGTATTTT. Looking up the rest from reference TRBV5-6 and TRBJ2-3 gives the full variable domain: DAGVTQSPTHLIKTRGQQVTLRCSPKSGHDTVSWYQQALGQGPQFIFQYYEEEERQRGNFPDRFSGHQFPNYSSELNVNALLLGDSALYLCASSLRGGSTDTQYFGPGTRLTVL.

V usage is TRBV5-5 and J usage is TRBJ2-2, with D possibly being TRBD1 (5 bases). The ends were cut back, 5 bases at V and 2 bases at J, with 16 bases in the middle. This CDR3 has 16 residues. CDR1 is SGHKS and CDR2 is YYEKEE in the germline V gene (reference sequence). This CDR3 reads CASSLGRTNNTGELFF. The CDR3 DNA is TGTGCCAGCAGTCTTGGTCGGACAAATAACACCGGGGAGCTGTTTTTT.

This chain connects TRBV6-5 to TRBJ1-1, with D possibly TRBD1 on 6 matching bases. Germline values: CDR1 MNHEY, CDR2 SVGAGI. The CDR3 loop spans 14 amino acids. V was trimmed by 6 bases and J by 5 bases, leaving 16 bases between them. CDR3 loop: CASRQQGVSTEAFF. The DNA of the CDR3 is TGTGCCAGCAGACAACAGGGAGTGAGTACTGAAGCTTTCTTT.

The rearrangement links TRBV4-3 to TRBJ2-1; the D gene could be TRBD1 or TRBD2 (5 bases each). Trimming removed 0 bases from V and 8 bases from J, with 11 bases in between. Per the germline V gene, CDR1 is LGHNA and CDR2 is YSLEER. This CDR3 has 14 residues. The CDR3 DNA sequence: TGCGCCAGCAGCCAAGATCGGGGCACGGATGAGCAGTTCTTC. It codes for CASSQDRGTDEQFF.

The CDR3 DNA is TGCAGCGTTGAAGGGGGGGGACCCACTGAAGCTTTCTTT. This translates into CSVEGGGPTEAFF. The rearrangement links TRBV29-1 to TRBJ1-1; weak D call: TRBD1 (5 bases). CDR1 and CDR2 (germline): SQVTM, ANQGSEA. Trimming pared 1 base from V and 4 bases from J, leaving 10 bases between. This CDR3 comprises 13 residues.

The chain links TRBV4-1 to TRBJ2-7; D possibly matches TRBD1 or TRBD2 (5 bases each). V shed 4 bases and J shed 3 bases, with 16 bases lying between them. The CDR3 covers 15 residues. In germline, CDR1 is MGHRA, CDR2 YSYEKL. Written as DNA, the CDR3 is TGCGCCAGCAGCCCTACTAGGGGAACCGGCTACGAGCAGTACTTC. Protein sequence: CASSPTRGTGYEQYF.

The chain uses TRBV7-9 and TRBJ2-3, with TRBD2 matching 11 bases. In germline, CDR1 is SEHNR, CDR2 FQNEAQ (reference sequence). J was trimmed by 7 bases and V by 5 bases; bases with no gene match: 11. This CDR3 is built from 16 residues. The CDR3 loop is CASSLEGLAGPHTQYF. DNA for the CDR3: TGTGCCAGCAGCCTAGAAGGACTAGCGGGTCCCCATACGCAGTATTTT.

The CDR3 is CASSQGRFFSGNTIYF. The CDR3 DNA follows: TGTGCCAGCAGCCAGGGCAGGTTCTTCTCTGGAAACACCATATATTTT. The chain is built from TRBV11-2 and TRBJ1-3; weak D call: TRBD1 (5 bases). The germline V gene has CDR1 SGHAT and CDR2 FQNNGV. This CDR3 comprises 16 residues. Trimming pared 5 bases from V and 0 bases from J, leaving 14 bases between.

V usage is TRBV18 and J usage is TRBJ1-4, with unresolved D. V was clipped by 2 bases and J by 0 bases, with 10 bases between them. CDR3 length: 16 residues. Germline CDR1 is KGHSH and CDR2 is LQKENI. The CDR3 DNA reads TGTGCCAGCTCACCAGCCGCTGCGGCAACTAATGAAAAACTGTTTTTT. This sequence encodes CASSPAAAATNEKLFF.

In regard to this clone: The sample contains more than one DNA sequence encoding this CDR3. The rearrangement joins TRBV5-1 to TRBJ1-5; D gene unclear. The germline V gene has CDR1 SGHRS and CDR2 YFSETQ. The CDR3 spans 14 residues. The V gene lost 0 bases and the J gene lost 6 bases, with 10 bases spanning the gap. CDR3 DNA: TGCGCCAGCAGCTTGGCCGGGGTCGGTCAGCCCCAGCATTTT. Translation gives CASSLAGVGQPQHF.

The chain has TRBV15 and TRBJ2-1; TRBD1 is a possible D gene (5 bases). This CDR3 contains 15 residues. Germline V lookup: CDR1 LNHNV, CDR2 YYDKDF (reference sequence). V lost 4 bases and J lost 0, with 10 bases in between. The CDR3: CATSTRGSSYNEQFF. In nucleotides, the CDR3 is TGTGCCACCAGCACAAGGGGAAGCTCCTACAATGAGCAGTTCTTC. The full variable domain, its missing parts supplied by reference TRBV15 and TRBJ2-1, is DAMVIQNPRYQVTQFGKPVTLSCSQTLNHNVMYWYQQKSSQAPKLLFHYYDKDFNNEADTPDNFQSRRPNTSFCFLDIRSPGLGDTAMYLCATSTRGSSYNEQFFGPGTRLTVL.

This clone was detected only once. The rearrangement uses TRBV10-3 and TRBJ2-7; D may be TRBD2 (5 bases). This CDR3 has 13 residues. The V and J ends lost 10 bases and 3 bases respectively, with 16 bases between them. The germline gives CDR1 ENHRY, CDR2 SYGVKD. The CDR3 region is CASISGKGYEQYF. CDR3 bases: TGTGCCAGCATTTCGGGGAAGGGCTACGAGCAGTACTTC.

The J gene is TRBJ1-3, the V gene TRBV7-9, with 9 nucleotides matching TRBD1. CDR3 length: 18 amino acids. V gave up 4 bases and J gave up 2 bases; unmatched junction bases: 12. From germline, CDR1 is SEHNR and CDR2 FQNEAQ (reference sequence). The CDR3 DNA follows: TGTGCCAGCAGCTCCTACAAAGGACAGGGGAAGACTGGAAACACCATATATTTT. Translated, it gives CASSSYKGQGKTGNTIYF.

This clone was seen once. V usage is TRBV6-4 and J usage is TRBJ2-3, with 9 positions matching TRBD2. Germline V CDR1 and CDR2: MRHNA, SNTAGT. The V and J ends lost 10 bases and 0 bases, in that order; junction bases with no gene match: 11. The CDR3 is made up of 16 amino acids. DNA for the CDR3: TGTGCCATCCCAACTCTAGCGGGACTCAGCACAGATACGCAGTATTTT. Translation: CAIPTLAGLSTDTQYF.

V is TRBV9 and J is TRBJ2-1; tentatively, D is TRBD2 (5 bases). The CDR3 spans 15 residues. Germline V gene sequence: CDR1 SGDLS, CDR2 YYNGEE. V was pared by 1 base and J by 2 bases, with 10 bases between. The CDR3 protein is CASSVSSGAYNEQFF. The DNA for the CDR3 is TGTGCCAGCAGCGTATCGAGCGGAGCCTACAATGAGCAGTTCTTC.

The genes are TRBV7-9 and TRBJ2-7, with 9 bases fitting TRBD1. The V gene's germline CDR1 is SEHNR and CDR2 FQNEAQ (reference sequence). Trimming at V came to 4 bases and at J to 6 bases, leaving 7 bases not matched to a gene. The CDR3 loop spans 14 amino acids. The CDR3: CASSSSGTGFEQYF. CDR3 nucleotides: TGTGCCAGCAGCTCTTCAGGGACAGGGTTCGAGCAGTACTTC.